The 12 T cell receptor beta chains in this list originate from one sample, sequenced in a study of vaccination effects on CD4 cells after COVID-19. The ViraFEST assay expanded antigen-specific CD4+ T cells with viral peptide pools before sequencing. Subsequent to approximately 9 days of culture, CD4+ T cells were isolated. Their antigens are not known. Libraries were prepared by immunoSEQ multiplex PCR; TCRdb keeps only in-frame clonotypes and omits some of them. Of tens of thousands of clones in the sample, around 75% were seen once. The source was CD4+ T cells from PBMCs cultured with HCoV-229E spike peptides, collected before COVID-19 vaccination. Source of these receptors: a human donor who received a COVID-19 vaccine.

The J gene is TRBJ1-5, the V gene TRBV15; D is unclear. The CDR3 length is 14 residues. Germline V gene data show CDR1 as LNHNV and CDR2 as YYDKDF (reference sequence). The CDR3 region is CASSKGGSQEPQHF. The CDR3 nucleotides read TGTGCGTCGTCTAAAGGCGGGTCCCAGGAGCCCCAGCATTTT.

This chain uses TRBV18 with TRBJ1-1; D is undetermined. V lost 2 bases to trimming and J lost 1 base, with 5 bases between them. The length of the CDR3 is 13 residues. Germline CDR1 and CDR2: KGHSH and LQKENI. The CDR3 DNA follows: TGTGCCAGCTCACCAAAGGGGAACACTGAAGCTTTCTTT. This encodes CASSPKGNTEAFF.

This clone came up a few times. V usage is TRBV6-6 and J usage is TRBJ1-6; D not resolved. The germline V gene encodes CDR1 MNHNY and CDR2 SVGAGI (reference sequence). Trimming removed 3 bases from V and 5 bases from J, with 8 bases in between. There are 14 residues in the CDR3. CDR3 nucleotides: TGTGCCAGCAGTTATCGACGTGATAATTCACCCCTCCACTTT. Translation gives CASSYRRDNSPLHF.

This clone was counted only a few times. The chain joins TRBV6-5 to TRBJ1-2, with 8 bases fitting TRBD1. This CDR3 is built from 13 residues. Trimming cost V 6 bases and J 7 bases; bases outside gene matches: 7. Germline V gives CDR1 MNHEY, CDR2 SVGAGI. CDR3 protein: CASRDRDWGGYTF. The CDR3 DNA sequence: TGTGCCAGCAGGGACAGGGATTGGGGTGGCTACACCTTC.

The chain uses TRBV30 and TRBJ2-5; 7 nucleotides agree with TRBD1. Trimming at V came to 1 base and at J to 5 bases, leaving 7 bases not matched to a gene. Germline CDR1 GTSNPN, CDR2 SVGIG (reference sequence). This CDR3 spans 14 amino acids. In DNA form, the CDR3 reads TGTGCCTGGAGTGGAGGGGGCGGTTTGGAGACCCAGTACTTC. Translation gives CAWSGGGGLETQYF.

The V call is TRBV5-1, the J call TRBJ1-2; D call uncertain. The germline gives CDR1 SGHRS, CDR2 YFSETQ. The CDR3 sequence is 13 residues long. Trimming pared 1 base from V and 0 bases from J, leaving 4 bases between. The CDR3 nucleotides read TGCGCCAGCAGCTTGACACCTAACTATGGCTACACCTTC. Translating gives CASSLTPNYGYTF.

The chain couples TRBV9 to TRBJ2-2; D possibly corresponds to TRBD2 (5 bases). The CDR3 is 16 amino acids. Germline V gene lookup returns CDR1 SGDLS and CDR2 YYNGEE. The ends were cut back, 1 base at V and 4 bases at J, with 14 bases in the middle. The CDR3 loop reads CASSVSQLGGTGELFF. The CDR3 DNA is TGTGCCAGCAGCGTATCTCAACTCGGAGGCACCGGGGAGCTGTTTTTT.

The rearrangement links TRBV6-5 to TRBJ2-1; perhaps TRBD1 as D (6 bases). Trimming shortened V by 5 bases and J by 7 bases, and 18 bases separated the two germline ends. The CDR3 consists of 15 residues. CDR1 is MNHEY, CDR2 SVGAGI, per germline. The CDR3 coding sequence is TGTGCCAGCAGTCACAATGGCCAAGGGGGAAATGAGCAGTTCTTC. This encodes CASSHNGQGGNEQFF.

This chain uses TRBV6-5 with TRBJ2-7, with D tentatively TRBD2 (5 bases). CDR3 size: 13 residues. V dropped 9 bases and J dropped 4 bases, with 16 bases sitting between them. CDR1 and CDR2 from the germline V gene are MNHEY and SVGAGI. CDR3 region: CASSRAGGYEQYV. The CDR3 DNA reads as TGTGCCAGTTCAAGGGCAGGAGGTTACGAGCAGTACGTC.

The chain carries TRBV4-1 and TRBJ1-2; 7 nucleotides line up with TRBD1. CDR3 length equals 16 residues. Germline V gives CDR1 MGHRA, CDR2 YSYEKL. The trim removed 2 bases at V and 2 bases at J, leaving 8 bases unmatched. The CDR3 sequence is CASSQRGDSLNYGYTF. CDR3 nucleotide sequence: TGCGCCAGCAGCCAAAGGGGGGACAGCCTCAACTATGGCTACACCTTC.

This chain uses TRBV4-1 with TRBJ2-3, with 7 bases fitting TRBD1. Germline CDR1 reads MGHRA; CDR2 reads YSYEKL. The CDR3 spans 15 residues. Unmatched junction bases numbered 6, after V lost 4 bases and J lost 2 bases. This chain's CDR3 is CASSPYRGVTDTQYF. For the CDR3, the DNA is TGCGCCAGCAGCCCCTACAGGGGTGTCACAGATACGCAGTATTTT.

This sequence joins TRBV18 and TRBJ1-3; D ambiguous. CDR1 KGHSH and CDR2 LQKENI come from the germline V gene. V dropped 3 bases and J dropped 1 base, with 16 bases sitting between them. This CDR3 is built from 17 residues. CDR3 in amino acids: CASSPVGAFGSGNTIYF. CDR3 DNA: TGTGCCAGCTCACCGGTCGGAGCATTTGGGTCTGGAAACACCATATATTTT.